The present T cell receptor beta chain was sequenced within a study of T cells in women clearing cervical HPV infection (dated by TCRdb to 2017 to 2018). In terms of the full investigation: Cases were 20 to 25 women with histologically confirmed HPV16-related CIN3 or worse, including a couple of invasive cancers. The approximately 25 controls were women who cleared a single incident HPV16 infection within 12 months without developing precancer or cancer. Blood from cases was collected at the visit where the lesion was first found, while blood from controls was collected once the infection could no longer be detected. For cases, a median interval of about 140 days, with an interquartile range of 90 to 200 days, was observed between lesion detection and blood sampling. Since HLA typing was available for only a few women, HLA type could not be ruled out as a confounder. The exploratory proof-of-principle case-control study was nested within the Guanacaste HPV Natural History Study in Costa Rica and compared TCR repertoires across cervical HPV16 outcomes. Cases were matched to controls by age within five years and by the year the sample was collected. A median age of about 30 years was observed in cases versus under 40 in controls, and no significant differences in baseline characteristics were found. The parent cohort enrolled 8,500 to 11,000 women aged 18 or older in Guanacaste, Costa Rica, during about 1993 to 1994 and followed them for approximately 7 years. As quality controls, five blinded duplicates were added to each group, bringing the total to about 60 samples made up of approximately 50 participants and about ten replicates.

Every participant had a single incident cervical HPV16 infection, and prevalent HPV16 infections were excluded. Cervical HPV DNA was detected by MY09/MY11 PCR and genotyped by dot-blot hybridization. Around 15 mL of heparinized blood were centrifuged, and the buffy coat was split into aliquots, frozen at -30 degrees C, and then kept at -80 degrees C. QIAGEN kits were used to extract genomic DNA from buffy coat specimens. Remarks on this clone: This clone's antigen is unknown. The CDR3 end is not reached by the read, which stops 3 residues before it; the germline J gene fills it in. In the same sample, other DNA sequences code for this CDR3.

The germline V end is reduced by 6 bases and the J end by 1 base; junction bases left unmatched: 4. CDR1 MDHEN and CDR2 SYDVKM are derived from the germline V gene. Counted from cysteine to phenylalanine, this CDR3 has 15 amino acids. Of the CDR3's DNA, 36 bases were read; they are in frame from base 1. TCR beta CDR3 regions were amplified by multiplex PCR using the immunoSEQ assay from an average of 1200 ng genomic DNA per sample. Primer bias was corrected in the assay by using a complete synthetic TCR repertoire to establish an amplification baseline. The amplicons were sequenced using the Illumina platform. On the study's bioinformatics: Sequences were error-corrected by clustering with frequency ratios and a modified nearest-neighbor algorithm, then analyzed in the immunoSEQ Analyzer with IMGT gene definitions. At each rarefaction depth, TCR richness and evenness were averaged across 20 rarefaction repeats, and any sample with fewer sequences than the depth was left out. Wilcoxon rank sum tests with FDR correction were used to compare relative abundances of V, D and J genes between the groups. Blinded duplicates gave an intraclass correlation of around 96% for TCR richness and an average of around 83% across around 66 gene segments. Held by TCRdb, this immuneACCESS table contains in-frame sequences only and omits some clones. Under half of the omission traces to an unresolved V gene where checked; the cause of the rest is unknown. The V and J calls and the clone size are those of that table, but D and trimming were determined from the DNA. The sample table gives approximately 41,000 clones. The ten largest account for 7.6% of the sample.

The research as a whole found: Significantly higher TCR repertoire richness was observed in CIN3+ cases than in controls across sequencing depths, whereas no difference in evenness was found. Random forest classifiers that combined richness and V gene abundances separated cases from controls with an estimated AUC of less than 0.85. Because of the cross-sectional design, the study could not determine whether the associations came before infection or resulted from infection, and neither effector/memory subsets nor HPV-specific T cells were isolated. T-cell numbers per sample were unknown, so richness differences could reflect varying T-cell content rather than repertoire biology. Cases had lower TRBV6-7 relative abundance than controls (approximately 0.11% versus 0.16%; Bonferroni P = 0.0008).

Recombination joined TRBV28 with TRBJ2-1; 9 bases in the middle match TRBD1. The sequence came from a woman aged 18 to 75 with a cervical HPV16 infection that either progressed to CIN3+ or cleared (not recorded which). The sequenced sample consisted of blood buffy coat. Partial CDR3 DNA: TGTGCCAGCAGGGACAGGGGAGTTTCCTACAATGAG. It encodes CASRDRGVSYNE. The whole CDR3 protein is CASRDRGVSYNEQFF.